A selection of T cell receptor beta chains follows, all from one sample in a study of blood T cell repertoires in COVID-19. Here immunoSEQ multiplex PCR was the method, and the copy in TCRdb shows in-frame clones only, minus some. The repertoire includes 77,000 or so clones, approximately 90% of them detected once, and around 4.5% sits in the top ten. The source material was peripheral blood. The receptors come from a man between 50 and 59 years old with active COVID-19. CDR3s include the opening cysteine and the closing phenylalanine or tryptophan. D genes are given only for firm matches. For some rows the clone size is stated as once, few or many, or as a class when expanded; others skip it.

length: 17; J: TRBJ2-3; V: TRBV4-3; size: -; D: -; DNA: TGCGCCAGCAGCCAAGGAGGGCTCGCTTCCTTCACAGATACGCAGTATTTT; CDR3: CASSQGGLASFTDTQYF
length: 14; J: TRBJ2-2; V: TRBV6-5; size: -; D: -; DNA: TGTGCCACTACTCTCGATCGAGTACCCGGGGAGCTGTTTTTT; CDR3: CATTLDRVPGELFF
length: 16; J: TRBJ1-2; V: TRBV15; size: -; D: TRBD1; DNA: TGTGCCACCAGATCTACTGGGGACAGGGGAGGCTATGGCTACACCTTC; CDR3: CATRSTGDRGGYGYTF
length: 15; J: TRBJ1-1; V: TRBV7-5; size: once; D: -; DNA: TGTGTCAGAAGCCCCCAGGACAGAACGAACACTGAAGCTTTCTTT; CDR3: CVRSPQDRTNTEAFF
length: 14; J: TRBJ1-6; V: TRBV6-2/TRBV6-3; size: -; D: -; DNA: TGTGCCAGCAGTTACAGTCAGGAAAATTCACCCCTCCACTTT; CDR3: CASSYSQENSPLHF
length: 15; J: TRBJ1-1; V: TRBV11-2; size: -; D: TRBD1; DNA: TGTGCCAGCAGCTCACACAGGGGGCGCGGCACTGAAGCTTTCTTT; CDR3: CASSSHRGRGTEAFF
length: 16; J: TRBJ1-5; V: TRBV6-1; size: -; D: -; DNA: TGTGCCAGCAGTGACCCCCGCAGGGATTACAATCAGCCCCAGCATTTT; CDR3: CASSDPRRDYNQPQHF
length: 16; J: TRBJ2-7; V: TRBV5-1; size: -; D: -; DNA: TGCGCCAGCAGCTTGGAGGGACTTCGTGCCACCTACGAGCAGTACTTC; CDR3: CASSLEGLRATYEQYF
length: 14; J: TRBJ2-2; V: TRBV7-6; size: -; D: TRBD1; DNA: TGTGCCAGCACCAGGGACAGCAAGGCCGGGGAGCTGTTTTTT; CDR3: CASTRDSKAGELFF
length: 13; J: TRBJ2-7; V: TRBV6-5; size: -; D: -; DNA: TGTGCCAGCGCTCGTGAACCTCGGTACGAGCAGTACTTC; CDR3: CASAREPRYEQYF
length: 16; J: TRBJ2-7; V: TRBV5-8; size: -; D: TRBD1; DNA: TGTGCCAGCAGCACGCCTACCGGGACAGGGGTCTACGAGCAGTACTTC; CDR3: CASSTPTGTGVYEQYF
length: 15; J: TRBJ1-6; V: TRBV2; size: -; D: -; DNA: TGTGCCAGCACGACCTCGACGGGCTATAATTCACCCCTCCACTTT; CDR3: CASTTSTGYNSPLHF
length: 14; J: TRBJ2-1; V: TRBV5-4; size: many; D: TRBD2; DNA: TGTGCCAGCAGCTCACTAGCGGGAGTAGCTGAGCAGTTCTTC; CDR3: CASSSLAGVAEQFF
length: 14; J: TRBJ2-7; V: TRBV7-3; size: -; D: TRBD1; DNA: TGTGCCAGCAGCTTACAGGGACAGGCCTACGAGCAGTACTTC; CDR3: CASSLQGQAYEQYF
length: 16; J: TRBJ2-1; V: TRBV7-9; size: -; D: TRBD1; DNA: TGTGCCAGCAGCACGCAACCGACAGGGACATACAATGAGCAGTTCTTC; CDR3: CASSTQPTGTYNEQFF
length: 16; J: TRBJ1-1; V: TRBV28; size: -; D: TRBD1; DNA: TGTGCCAGCGGGAGCGACAGGGGTTTGATGAACACTGAAGCTTTCTTT; CDR3: CASGSDRGLMNTEAFF
length: 17; J: TRBJ2-7; V: TRBV9; size: -; D: -; DNA: TGTGCCAGCAGCGTAGGGCGGGGAGGAGGGTCCAACTACGAGCAGTACTTC; CDR3: CASSVGRGGGSNYEQYF
length: 13; J: TRBJ2-1; V: TRBV29-1; size: -; D: -; DNA: TGCAGCGTCGCGGTCGGCTCACACAATGAGCAGTTCTTC; CDR3: CSVAVGSHNEQFF
length: 19; J: TRBJ2-6; V: TRBV6-2/TRBV6-3; size: -; D: TRBD1; DNA: TGTGCCAGCAGTTACGATCGTGACAGGGAAAATTCTGGGGCCAACGTCCTGACTTTC; CDR3: CASSYDRDRENSGANVLTF
length: 16; J: TRBJ2-7; V: TRBV6-6; size: -; D: TRBD2; DNA: TGTGCCAGCAGTTCCTACCCTACTAGCGGGTCCTACGAGCAGTACTTC; CDR3: CASSSYPTSGSYEQYF
length: 13; J: TRBJ2-1; V: TRBV4-3; size: -; D: -; DNA: TGCGCCAGCAGCCAAGATTGGGGCGGGAAGCAGTTCTTC; CDR3: CASSQDWGGKQFF
length: 16; J: TRBJ2-2; V: TRBV18; size: -; D: -; DNA: TGTGCCAGCTCCCGTGAGGGGACTTTCAACACCGGGGAGCTGTTTTTT; CDR3: CASSREGTFNTGELFF
length: 14; J: TRBJ2-7; V: TRBV6-1; size: few; D: -; DNA: TGTGCCAGCAGTGAGTTGGCGGGTGCCTACGAGCAGTACTTC; CDR3: CASSELAGAYEQYF
length: 16; J: TRBJ1-5; V: TRBV4-2; size: -; D: -; DNA: TGTGCCAGCAGCCAAGGGGCCCTACCTGGCAATCAGCCCCAGCATTTT; CDR3: CASSQGALPGNQPQHF
length: 16; J: TRBJ2-1; V: TRBV18; size: -; D: TRBD1; DNA: TGTGCCAGCTCACCTACCGCCGGGACAGCTTACAATGAGCAGTTCTTC; CDR3: CASSPTAGTAYNEQFF
length: 12; J: TRBJ2-2; V: TRBV10-3; size: once; D: -; DNA: TGTGCCATATCACCCAGCACCGGGGAGCTGTTTTTT; CDR3: CAISPSTGELFF
length: 13; J: TRBJ2-5; V: TRBV4-1; size: -; D: -; DNA: TGCGCCAGCAGCCGCCTAGTAAGAGAGACCCAGTACTTC; CDR3: CASSRLVRETQYF
length: 14; J: TRBJ2-7; V: TRBV6-5; size: -; D: -; DNA: TGTGCCAGCAGAGGTCGGCTAGCGAAGTACGAGCAGTACTTC; CDR3: CASRGRLAKYEQYF
length: 14; J: TRBJ1-2; V: TRBV2; size: once; D: TRBD1; DNA: TGTGCCAGCACCATCGACAGGGAAGGGTATGGCTACACCTTC; CDR3: CASTIDREGYGYTF
length: 15; J: TRBJ1-5; V: TRBV19; size: -; D: -; DNA: TGTGCCAGTAGTGCTGGACAGATTAGCAATCAGCCCCAGCATTTT; CDR3: CASSAGQISNQPQHF
length: 13; J: TRBJ1-2; V: TRBV28; size: -; D: TRBD1; DNA: TGTGCCAGCAGTCGACAGGGTTTGCGTGGCTACACCTTC; CDR3: CASSRQGLRGYTF
length: 15; J: TRBJ2-7; V: TRBV2; size: -; D: -; DNA: TGTGCCAGCAGTGAAAGTGGGACAAGCTCCTACGAGCAGTACTTC; CDR3: CASSESGTSSYEQYF
length: 16; J: TRBJ1-1; V: TRBV5-6; size: -; D: -; DNA: TGTGCCAGCAGCAATACCCCGACAGCGCTGAACACTGAAGCTTTCTTT; CDR3: CASSNTPTALNTEAFF
length: 15; J: TRBJ2-2; V: TRBV7-8; size: -; D: TRBD2; DNA: TGTGCCAGCAGCCAAAGGACTAGCATCACCGGGGAGCTGTTTTTT; CDR3: CASSQRTSITGELFF
length: 15; J: TRBJ1-2; V: TRBV24-1; size: -; D: TRBD1; DNA: TGTGCCACCAGTGACAACAGGGGGAGCAGGTATGGCTACACCTTC; CDR3: CATSDNRGSRYGYTF
length: 18; J: TRBJ2-1; V: TRBV11-2; size: -; D: -; DNA: TGTGCCAGCAGCCGAAAGCTATCGGGAGACGCTTCCTACAATGAGCAGTTCTTC; CDR3: CASSRKLSGDASYNEQFF
length: 12; J: TRBJ1-1; V: TRBV10-2; size: few; D: -; DNA: TGCGCCAGCAGTGAGGAGTACACTGAAGCTTTCTTT; CDR3: CASSEEYTEAFF
length: 18; J: TRBJ2-3; V: TRBV7-8; size: -; D: TRBD2; DNA: TGTGCCAGCAGCCCCGGGACTAGCGGGGGGGCGACCACAGATACGCAGTATTTT; CDR3: CASSPGTSGGATTDTQYF
length: 14; J: TRBJ1-6; V: TRBV19; size: -; D: TRBD1; DNA: TGTGCCAGTAGTAGGGGACAGTCAAATTCACCCCTCCACTTT; CDR3: CASSRGQSNSPLHF
length: 13; J: TRBJ2-3; V: TRBV24-1; size: -; D: TRBD2; DNA: TGTGCCACCGGACTAGCGGGATCCGATACGCAGTATTTT; CDR3: CATGLAGSDTQYF
length: 14; J: TRBJ2-3; V: TRBV2; size: once; D: TRBD2; DNA: TGTGCCAGCAGTCTGACTAGCGGGGCAGATACGCAGTATTTT; CDR3: CASSLTSGADTQYF
length: 14; J: TRBJ1-2; V: TRBV28; size: -; D: TRBD1; DNA: TGTGCCAGCGGAAACAGGGGGCCTGGCTATGGCTACACCTTC; CDR3: CASGNRGPGYGYTF
length: 13; J: TRBJ2-5; V: TRBV29-1; size: -; D: -; DNA: TGCAGCGTTGTTGGAGGTTCCCAAGAGACCCAGTACTTC; CDR3: CSVVGGSQETQYF
length: 12; J: TRBJ2-7; V: TRBV2; size: -; D: -; DNA: TGTGCCAGCAGTGAACTAGACTACGAGCAGTACTTC; CDR3: CASSELDYEQYF
length: 14; J: TRBJ1-2; V: TRBV27; size: few; D: -; DNA: TGTGCCAGCAGTCCAGGAACGGCAGGCCGGGGCTACACCTTC; CDR3: CASSPGTAGRGYTF
length: 12; J: TRBJ2-1; V: TRBV5-5; size: -; D: -; DNA: TGTGCCAGCAGCTACAGGGACAATGAGCAGTTCTTC; CDR3: CASSYRDNEQFF
length: 13; J: TRBJ1-5; V: TRBV6-6; size: -; D: -; DNA: TGTGCCAGCAATACTCCGGGGGGTCAGCCCCAGCATTTT; CDR3: CASNTPGGQPQHF
length: 17; J: TRBJ1-5; V: TRBV3-1/TRBV3-2; size: -; D: TRBD1; DNA: TGTGCCAGCAGCCAAGATGGCGGGACAGGTAACAATCAGCCCCAGCATTTT; CDR3: CASSQDGGTGNNQPQHF
length: 13; J: TRBJ2-3; V: TRBV4-3; size: -; D: -; DNA: TGCGCCAGCAGCCCAGAATCGGGGGATACGCAGTATTTT; CDR3: CASSPESGDTQYF
length: 15; J: TRBJ2-2; V: TRBV4-3; size: -; D: TRBD2; DNA: TGCGCCAGCAGCCAAGATTCCGGGGGGGCCGGGGAGCTGTTTTTT; CDR3: CASSQDSGGAGELFF
length: 14; J: TRBJ2-7; V: TRBV19; size: -; D: TRBD1; DNA: TGTGCCAGTAGTTCCGGGACAGGATCCTACGAGCAGTACTTC; CDR3: CASSSGTGSYEQYF
length: 15; J: TRBJ2-2; V: TRBV27; size: -; D: TRBD2; DNA: TGTGCCAGCACCCCTAGCGGGGGTCACACCGGGGAGCTGTTTTTT; CDR3: CASTPSGGHTGELFF